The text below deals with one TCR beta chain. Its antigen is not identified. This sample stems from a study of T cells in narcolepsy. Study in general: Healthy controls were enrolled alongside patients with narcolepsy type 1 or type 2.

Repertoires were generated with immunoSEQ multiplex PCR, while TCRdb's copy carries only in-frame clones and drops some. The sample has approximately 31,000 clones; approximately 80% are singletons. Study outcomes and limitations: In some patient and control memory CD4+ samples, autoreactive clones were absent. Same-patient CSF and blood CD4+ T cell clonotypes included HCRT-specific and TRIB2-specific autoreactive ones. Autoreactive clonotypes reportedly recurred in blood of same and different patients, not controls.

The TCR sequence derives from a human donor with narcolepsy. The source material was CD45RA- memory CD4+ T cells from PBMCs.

This chain's CDR3 is CSARTSSEQFF. The CDR3 nucleotides are TGCAGTGCTAGAACTAGTTCCGAGCAGTTCTTC. The chain links TRBV20-1 to TRBJ2-1; a weak D match, TRBD2 (5 bases). Germline V lookup: CDR1 DFQATT, CDR2 SNEGSKA (reference sequence). V lost 2 bases and J 10 bases, leaving 9 bases between the germline ends. The length of the CDR3 is 11 residues.